What follows are 13 T cell receptor beta chains derived from one specimen sequenced in a study of identical twins. In TCRdb, the 5' RACE reads were re-called with MiXCR into one record per CDR3 protein. Of under 300,000 distinct CDR3 sequences in the sample, over 13% were seen once. The material sequenced was memory (CD45RO+) T cells sorted from blood. Receptor source: a woman aged 18-29 years in good health.

This clonotype was detected only a few times. This chain uses TRBV7-2 with TRBJ2-3; TRBD2 aligns across 12 bases. The CDR3 is 16 residues long. After removal of 5 bases from V and 7 bases from J, the junction contained 10 bases not matched to a gene. Germline values: CDR1 SGHTA, CDR2 FQGNSA. The CDR3 DNA reads TGTGCCAGCAGCGTGAACCTAGCGGGAGGGCCAAATACGCAGTATTTT. Translated, it gives CASSVNLAGGPNTQYF.

This rearrangement joins TRBV5-6 to TRBJ2-3; 12 bases agree with TRBD2. J gave up 3 bases and V 3 bases, and 8 bases lay outside the gene matches. CDR1 SGHDT and CDR2 YYEEEE come from the germline V gene. This CDR3 is 17 amino acids long. CDR3 DNA: TGTGCCAGCAGCTCCCTAGCGGGAGGGCCGGGGACAGATACGCAGTATTTT. Protein sequence: CASSSLAGGPGTDTQYF.

The V call is TRBV5-1, the J call TRBJ2-3; 8 bases are a match to TRBD2. Germline V gene sequence: CDR1 SGHRS, CDR2 YFSETQ. This CDR3 has 15 residues. Trimming took 4 bases from V and 2 from J; bases not matched to a gene: 6. The CDR3 here is CASSGGGLLTDTQYF. CDR3 DNA: TGCGCCAGCAGCGGCGGGGGGCTCCTCACAGATACGCAGTATTTT. The full variable domain, completed using reference TRBV5-1 and TRBJ2-3, is KAGVTQTPRYLIKTRGQQVTLSCSPISGHRSVSWYQQTPGQGLQFLFEYFSETQRNKGNFPGRFSGRQFSNSRSEMNVSTLELGDSALYLCASSGGGLLTDTQYFGPGTRLTVL.

This clonotype has just a few counts. This sequence joins TRBV9 and TRBJ2-2; 12 nucleotides line up with TRBD2. Per germline, CDR1 SGDLS and CDR2 YYNGEE. The CDR3 is 16 amino acids. J lost 5 bases, V lost 4 bases, and 6 bases had no gene match. The CDR3 DNA follows: TGTGCCAGCAGCCCCGGACTAGCGGGATTTACCGGGGAGCTGTTTTTT. It yields the protein CASSPGLAGFTGELFF. The full variable domain, with the rest looked up from reference TRBV9 and TRBJ2-2, is DSGVTQTPKHLITATGQRVTLRCSPRSGDLSVYWYQQSLDQGLQFLIQYYNGEERAKGNILERFSAQQFPDLHSELNLSSLELGDSALYFCASSPGLAGFTGELFFGEGSRLTVL.

This clonotype was counted many times. The chain links TRBV5-6 to TRBJ1-5, with TRBD1 identical over 7 bases. Germline V CDR1 and CDR2: SGHDT, YYEEEE. Unmatched junction bases numbered 10, after V lost 2 bases and J lost 5 bases. The CDR3 is made up of 16 amino acids. This CDR3 reads CASSLHATGNYQPQHF. The CDR3 DNA reads TGTGCCAGCAGCTTACATGCGACAGGGAACTATCAGCCCCAGCATTTT.

There are a few counts of this clonotype. The V call is TRBV2, the J call TRBJ2-2, with D perhaps TRBD2 (6 bases). CDR3 length: 15 amino acids. Germline CDR1 reads SNHLY; CDR2 reads FYNNEI. V was shortened by 4 bases and J by 5 bases, with 14 bases between the two germline ends. The CDR3 DNA sequence: TGTGCCAGCAGTGCGTGGGACCGGGGGACCGGGGAGCTGTTTTTT. Amino acids: CASSAWDRGTGELFF.

The chain uses TRBV29-1 and TRBJ2-3; D is possibly TRBD1 (6 bases). V gave up 4 bases and J gave up 4 bases, with 12 bases separating them. The length of the CDR3 is 13 residues. Per the germline V gene, CDR1 is SQVTM and CDR2 is ANQGSEA. CDR3 loop: CSVGHRAPDTQYF. CDR3 DNA sequence: TGCAGCGTTGGACACAGGGCCCCAGATACGCAGTATTTT.

The sample holds a few counts of this clonotype. This chain uses TRBV7-2 with TRBJ2-1; TRBD2 aligns across 11 bases. There are 16 residues in the CDR3. Germline V gives CDR1 SGHTA, CDR2 FQGNSA. Unmatched junction bases numbered 5, after V lost 6 bases and J lost 1 base. Written as DNA, the CDR3 is TGTGCCAGCAGGCGAACTAGCGGGAGTTCCTACAATGAGCAGTTCTTC. It yields the protein CASRRTSGSSYNEQFF.

A few counts support this clonotype. V is TRBV20-1 and J is TRBJ2-1; TRBD2 agrees at 8 bases. CDR3 length equals 15 residues. Germline CDR1 is DFQATT and CDR2 is SNEGSKA (reference sequence). Germline trimming cut 1 base from V and 9 bases from J; bases unmatched to any gene: 11. The DNA for the CDR3 is TGCAGTGCTAGAGTAGTCCCGGGGGGGGGAGGTGAGCAGTTCTTC. Its protein is CSARVVPGGGGEQFF.

Ten or more counts support this clonotype. V is TRBV9 and J is TRBJ1-1; 10 nucleotides align to TRBD1. This CDR3 has 15 residues. Germline V lookup: CDR1 SGDLS, CDR2 YYNGEE. After removal of 4 bases from V and 4 bases from J, the junction contained 7 bases not matched to a gene. The CDR3 DNA is TGTGCCAGCAGCCCCCAGGACAGGGGGATCACTGAAGCTTTCTTT. It yields the protein CASSPQDRGITEAFF.

This clonotype was seen more than once but under ten times. The rearrangement links TRBV27 to TRBJ1-5; 9 bases match TRBD1. The CDR3 is made up of 16 amino acids. Losses at the gene ends were 5 bases for V and 2 bases for J; bases not matched to a gene: 7. Germline loops: CDR1 MNHEY, CDR2 SMNVEV (reference sequence). CDR3 region: CASSLTGGAGNQPQHF. In nucleotides, the CDR3 is TGTGCCAGCAGTCTCACAGGGGGCGCCGGCAATCAGCCCCAGCATTTT.

This clonotype has a count of ten or more. The chain is built from TRBV12-3 or TRBV12-4 and TRBJ1-5; possible D gene TRBD1, 5 bases. Trimming took 2 bases from V and 7 from J, leaving 12 bases between them. This CDR3 has 14 amino acids. The CDR3 reads CASSLNRDDQPQHF. The CDR3 bases are TGTGCCAGCAGTTTAAATAGGGACGACCAGCCCCAGCATTTT.

The chain combines TRBV20-1 with TRBJ2-7; TRBD2 matches at 8 bases. Germline V gives CDR1 DFQATT, CDR2 SNEGSKA (reference sequence). Losses at the gene ends were 6 bases for V and 5 bases for J; bases not matched to a gene: 9. This CDR3 is built from 13 residues. The DNA for the CDR3 is TGCAGTGCATCCGGGGGGGCTTGGGACGAGCAGTACTTC. Encoded protein: CSASGGAWDEQYF.